Given below is one TCR beta chain in context. TCRdb's table, derived via immunoSEQ multiplex PCR, lists solely in-frame clones and lacks some. Of approximately 260,000 clones detected, around 89% appear once; the ten largest clones hold roughly 3.7%. This CDR3 spans 14 amino acids. V lost 5 bases to trimming and J lost 0 bases, with 8 bases between them. Germline V gives CDR1 SGHNT, CDR2 YENEEA. This sample is part of a study of blood T cell repertoires in COVID-19. About the study: There were acute and convalescent COVID-19 samples, and they came from the United States, Italy and Spain. Sample material is recorded as cDNA or gDNA derived from T cells, B-cell-depleted T cells, or PBMCs.

This receptor was taken from a woman in her thirties or forties with acute or convalescent COVID-19. The genes are TRBV11-3 and TRBJ1-3; no clear D. The source material was peripheral blood. Written as DNA, the CDR3 is TGTGCCAGCAGCCTCGGCGGCTCTGGAAACACCATATATTTT. It specifies CASSLGGSGNTIYF.